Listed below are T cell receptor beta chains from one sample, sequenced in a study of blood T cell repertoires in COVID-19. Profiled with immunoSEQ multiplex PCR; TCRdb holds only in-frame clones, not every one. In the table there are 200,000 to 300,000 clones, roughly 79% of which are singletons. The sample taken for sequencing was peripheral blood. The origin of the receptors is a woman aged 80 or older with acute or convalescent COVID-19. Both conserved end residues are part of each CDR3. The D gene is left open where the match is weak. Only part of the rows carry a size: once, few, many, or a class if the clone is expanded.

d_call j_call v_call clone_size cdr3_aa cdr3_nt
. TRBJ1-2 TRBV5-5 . CASSLAGNYGYTF TGTGCCAGCAGCTTGGCAGGGAACTATGGCTACACCTTC
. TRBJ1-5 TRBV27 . CASSLLGTGVSNQPQHF TGTGCCAGCAGTTTACTCGGGACGGGGGTTAGCAATCAGCCCCAGCATTTT
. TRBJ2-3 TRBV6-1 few CASSEGNRGGTQYF TGTGCCAGCAGTGAAGGGAACAGGGGAGGTACGCAGTATTTT
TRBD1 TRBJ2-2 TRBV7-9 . CASSFYGTGGDTGELFF TGTGCCAGCAGCTTTTACGGGACAGGGGGGGACACCGGGGAGCTGTTTTTT
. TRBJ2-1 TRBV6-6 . CASRTSGEQFF TGTGCCAGCAGGACCTCGGGTGAGCAGTTCTTC
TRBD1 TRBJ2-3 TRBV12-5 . CASGSGDRAFFDTQYF TGTGCTAGTGGTTCCGGGGACAGGGCGTTCTTTGATACGCAGTATTTT
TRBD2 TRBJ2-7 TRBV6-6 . CASSRLAGGGSEQYF TGTGCCAGCAGTCGACTAGCGGGTGGCGGTAGTGAGCAGTACTTC
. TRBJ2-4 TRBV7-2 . CASSLGGSRNIQYF TGTGCCAGCAGCTTAGGGGGCTCTAGAAACATTCAGTACTTC
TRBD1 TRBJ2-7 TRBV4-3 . CASSQDTVLTGGSSYEQYF TGCGCCAGCAGCCAAGATACGGTCTTGACAGGGGGGTCCTCCTACGAGCAGTACTTC
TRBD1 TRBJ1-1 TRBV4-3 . CASRKTGDTEAFF TGCGCCAGCAGGAAGACAGGGGACACTGAAGCTTTCTTT
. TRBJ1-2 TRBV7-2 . CASSSTGLYGYTF TGTGCCAGCAGCTCGACAGGACTCTATGGCTACACCTTC
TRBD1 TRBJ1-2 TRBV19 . CASSIVGQEYYGYTF TGTGCCAGTAGTATAGTTGGACAGGAGTACTATGGCTACACCTTC
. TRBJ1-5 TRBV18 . CASSSTSAGNQPQHF TGTGCCAGCTCTTCAACCTCGGCGGGCAATCAGCCCCAGCATTTT
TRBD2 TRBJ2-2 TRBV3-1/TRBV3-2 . CASSLPAGTSGGGELFF TGTGCCAGCAGCTTGCCCGCCGGGACTAGCGGGGGCGGGGAGCTGTTTTTT
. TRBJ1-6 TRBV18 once CASSPAGVHSPLHF TGTGCCAGCTCACCGGCGGGGGTTCATTCACCCCTCCACTTT
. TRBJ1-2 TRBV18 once CASSPEMTGNYGYTF TGTGCCAGCTCACCCGAGATGACCGGGAACTATGGCTACACCTTC
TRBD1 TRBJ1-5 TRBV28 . CASTLQGSGQPQHF TGTGCCAGCACCCTACAGGGGTCAGGTCAGCCCCAGCATTTT
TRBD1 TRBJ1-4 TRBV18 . CASSPSQGAVGEYEKLFF TGTGCCAGCTCACCAAGCCAGGGGGCTGTGGGGGAATATGAAAAACTGTTTTTT
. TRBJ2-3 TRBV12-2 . CASRFSLLARTDTQYF TGTGCAAGTCGCTTTAGCTTACTAGCTCGCACAGATACGCAGTATTTT
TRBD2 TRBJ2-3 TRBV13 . CASSPGTSGPRADTQYF TGTGCCAGCAGCCCAGGGACTAGCGGTCCCCGGGCAGATACGCAGTATTTT
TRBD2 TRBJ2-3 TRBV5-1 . CASSSGVLAGATDTQYF TGCGCCAGCAGCTCGGGGGTTCTAGCGGGCGCCACAGATACGCAGTATTTT
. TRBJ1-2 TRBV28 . CASYQNYGYTF TGTGCCAGCTACCAGAACTATGGCTACACCTTC
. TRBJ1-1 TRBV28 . CASSLSGGTEAFF TGTGCCAGCAGTTTATCGGGGGGCACTGAAGCTTTCTTT
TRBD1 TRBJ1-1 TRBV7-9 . CASSTGQGFTEAFF TGTGCCAGCAGCACCGGACAGGGGTTCACTGAAGCTTTCTTT
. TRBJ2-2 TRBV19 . CASSYGKFRGAGELFF TGTGCCAGTAGTTACGGAAAGTTTAGGGGCGCCGGGGAGCTGTTTTTT
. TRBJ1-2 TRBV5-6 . CASNHRAFYGYTF TGTGCCAGCAACCACAGGGCATTCTATGGCTACACCTTC
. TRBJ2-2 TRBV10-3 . CAISEKGFTGELFF TGTGCCATCAGTGAGAAGGGGTTTACCGGGGAGCTGTTTTTT
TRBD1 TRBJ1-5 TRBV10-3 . CAISSGTGGDQPQHF TGTGCCATCAGCTCCGGGACAGGGGGCGATCAGCCCCAGCATTTT
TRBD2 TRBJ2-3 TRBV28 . CASYTVRTSGRIDTQYF TGTGCCAGCTATACCGTAAGGACTAGCGGGAGGATAGATACGCAGTATTTT
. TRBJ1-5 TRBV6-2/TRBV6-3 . CASSPPGGRIGSNQPQHF TGTGCCAGCAGCCCCCCCGGGGGGCGGATTGGTAGCAATCAGCCCCAGCATTTT
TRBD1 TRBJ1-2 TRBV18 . CASSPLLLDRDGYTF TGTGCCAGCTCACCACTTTTACTGGACAGGGACGGCTACACCTTC
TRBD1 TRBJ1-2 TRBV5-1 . CASSLDPGQGNYGYTF TGCGCCAGCAGCTTGGATCCCGGACAGGGGAACTATGGCTACACCTTC
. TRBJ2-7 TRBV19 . CASSVPGQSYEQYF TGTGCCAGTAGTGTTCCAGGACAGAGCTACGAGCAGTACTTC
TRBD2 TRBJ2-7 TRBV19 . CASSGSGAHSYEQYF TGTGCCAGTAGTGGGAGCGGGGCTCACTCCTACGAGCAGTACTTC
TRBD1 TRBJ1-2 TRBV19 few CASSISDRGRWAYGYTF TGTGCCAGTAGTATCAGTGACAGGGGGCGTTGGGCCTATGGCTACACCTTC
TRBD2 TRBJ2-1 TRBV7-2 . CASSLQPPSGGAGNEQFF TGTGCCAGCAGCCTCCAACCCCCTAGCGGGGGGGCAGGAAATGAGCAGTTCTTC
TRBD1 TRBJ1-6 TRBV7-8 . CASSQTGQFNSPLHF TGTGCCAGCAGCCAAACGGGACAGTTTAATTCACCCCTCCACTTT
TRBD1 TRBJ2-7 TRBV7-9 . CASSESRDRGSYEQYF TGTGCCAGCAGTGAGTCCCGGGACAGGGGTTCCTACGAGCAGTACTTC
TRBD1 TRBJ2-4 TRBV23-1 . CASSQSVGQPAKNIQYF TGCGCCAGCAGTCAATCGGTGGGACAGCCTGCCAAAAACATTCAGTACTTC
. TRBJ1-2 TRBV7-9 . CASSLEAGNGYTF TGTGCCAGCAGCTTAGAAGCCGGGAATGGCTACACCTTC
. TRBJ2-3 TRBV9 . CASSASFPTSTDTQYF TGTGCCAGCAGCGCCTCATTTCCAACTAGCACAGATACGCAGTATTTT
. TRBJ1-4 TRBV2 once CASRKGQLGEKLFF TGTGCCAGCAGAAAGGGGCAATTGGGCGAAAAACTGTTTTTT
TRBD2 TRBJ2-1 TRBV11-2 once CASSLTRLAGGQGYEQFF TGTGCCAGCAGCTTAACACGACTAGCGGGGGGCCAGGGGTATGAGCAGTTCTTC
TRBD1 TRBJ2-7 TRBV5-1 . CASSRQSGTGNYEQYF TGCGCCAGCAGCCGACAGTCGGGGACAGGGAACTACGAGCAGTACTTC
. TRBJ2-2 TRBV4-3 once CASSHQDIHLATGELFF TGCGCCAGCAGCCACCAAGATATCCACCTGGCAACCGGGGAGCTGTTTTTT
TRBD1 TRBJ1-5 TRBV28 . CASRHDRVVQPQHF TGTGCCAGCAGGCATGACAGGGTGGTCCAGCCCCAGCATTTT
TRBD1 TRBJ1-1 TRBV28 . CASSTGVNTEAFF TGTGCCAGCAGTACAGGGGTGAACACTGAAGCTTTCTTT